The clone carrying this TCR beta chain appeared a few times. Its antigen is undetermined. After 5'RACE with constant-segment primers, TCR alpha and TCR beta cDNA libraries carrying sample barcodes and UMIs were obtained. TCRdb re-derived calls from the 5' RACE reads in MiXCR, one entry per CDR3 protein. Among 110,000 or so distinct CDR3 sequences listed, about a fifth were seen once. This sample stems from a study of T-cell memory formation after mild COVID-19. Looking at the study overall: For the most part, TCR clusters were specific to one donor.

V was pared by 6 bases and J by 4 bases, with 12 bases between. The length of the CDR3 is 13 residues. From germline, CDR1 is SEHNR and CDR2 FQNEAQ (reference sequence). Findings of the study overall: Whereas later expanders leaned CD4+, clones contracting day 15 to 85 showed a balanced CD4/CD8 makeup. Specificity for SARS-CoV-2 was not confirmed among the second-wave clones peaking on day 37.

This chain uses TRBV7-9 with TRBJ1-1; D is perhaps TRBD1 (6 bases). Source material: PBMCs or a T cell subset sorted from them (not recorded which). This TCR was sampled from a man aged 18 to 29 who had mild COVID-19 (a few samples of this study predate the infection). Cell type and time point are not known. The CDR3 DNA reads TGTGCCAGCAGAGGGGGTCGAGGCACTGAAGCTTTCTTT. Residues: CASRGGRGTEAFF.